Following are 3 T cell receptor beta chains from one sample sequenced in a study of blood T cells in healthy people across ages. Sample-barcoded 5' priming and a J-beta primer mix drove a second PCR of about 7 to 12 cycles. TCRdb independently ran MiXCR on the 5' RACE reads; one entry per CDR3 protein. The sample carries about 1.8 million distinct CDR3 sequences, around 48% recorded once. Sequencing was done on a sample of blood. The receptors were gathered from a woman between 35 and 50 years old in good health.

The genes are TRBV29-1 and TRBJ2-1, with 8 bases lining up with TRBD2. Germline CDR1 reads SQVTM; CDR2 reads ANQGSEA. The junction had 6 bases not matched to a gene; V was cut back by 6 bases and J by 8 bases. CDR3 length equals 12 residues. CDR3 coding DNA: TGCAGCGTCGCAGGGCGGGGGGATGAGCAGTTCTTC. Residues: CSVAGRGDEQFF.

About this clonotype itself: A junction boundary mismatches the germline segment, possibly from a read error. This rearrangement joins TRBV5-4 to TRBJ2-1, with 7 bases fitting TRBD1. CDR1 and CDR2 (germline): SGHNT, YYREEE (reference sequence). CDR3 length: 14 residues. In nucleotides, the CDR3 is TGTGCCAGCAGCTTTCGACAGGGAATAAATGAGCAGCTCTTC. Its translation: CASSFRQGINEQLF.

The chain recombines TRBV27 with TRBJ1-6; D unresolved. The V end lost 8 bases, the J end lost 0 bases, and 11 bases lay between the germline ends. The CDR3 loop spans 15 amino acids. The germline V gene encodes CDR1 MNHEY and CDR2 SMNVEV (reference sequence). The CDR3 DNA follows: TGTGCCAGCGGCCAGCCAAGCTCCTATAATTCACCCCTCCACTTT. Amino acid sequence: CASGQPSSYNSPLHF.